This entry is about one T cell receptor (beta chain). Its antigen has not been determined. Qualities for individual bases were not recorded, and no much larger clone is one base off. Including the terminal cysteine and phenylalanine, the CDR3 comprises 15 residues. Just the 45-base CDR3 DNA is kept, in frame starting at base 1. V drops 5 bases and J drops 8 bases, leaving 19 bases in between. CDR1 and CDR2 were assigned from the germline V gene as MNHEY and SVGAGI. The data were taken from a study of blood T cell repertoires in COVID-19 (dated by TCRdb to the early 2020s). Background for the entire study: Samples covering the acute and convalescent phases of COVID-19 were provided by collaborators in the United States, Italy and Spain. A freely available public database, intended as a resource for researchers studying the immune response to SARS-CoV-2, is where the repertoires were released. The material from the prospective study consisted of cDNA or gDNA derived from T cells, B-cell-depleted T cells, or PBMCs. Samples came from the ongoing ImmuneRACE study (first 160 participants) plus 1,254 subjects from 6 global collaborators. Nearly every sample came with metadata listing a de-identified subject ID, COVID-19 status, age in years and sex. Where available, HLA class I and class II types were taken from metadata supplied by the sample provider and were not determined by assay-based typing. Subjects who had been exposed to COVID-19, were actively infected with it, or had recovered from it provided the deeply sampled blood TCRbeta repertoires that made up the dataset.

Findings and caveats that apply to the study as a whole: The quantity of clinical and demographic metadata differed by source and by participant and was supplied without curation.

The immunoSEQ Assay, a bias-controlled multiplex PCR, was used to amplify TCRbeta CDR3 regions from genomic DNA. Per the source publication's procedure: The number of nucleated cells in each sample was estimated from the amplification of reference gene primers within the assay. To quantify the absolute abundance of each unique TCRbeta CDR3 rearrangement, sequence reads were collapsed and filtered. Productive Simpson clonality was computed per sample as the square root of Simpson's diversity index over productive rearrangements. Held by TCRdb, this immuneACCESS table contains in-frame sequences only and omits some clones. Under half of the omission traces to an unresolved V gene where checked; the cause of the rest is unknown. That table supplies the V and J calls and clone size; D and trimming were determined from the DNA. The sample contains under 300,000 clones, about 81% of them found a single time. The ten largest clones represent almost 1.5% of the sample.

One collaborating source in Seattle enrolled patients while the patients were actively infected and followed the patients over time throughout the course of disease. Each collaborating institution followed its own protocols to collect whole blood in K2EDTA tubes. For TCRbeta analysis, collaborator samples were shipped as frozen whole blood, as isolated PBMCs, or as DNA extracted from either sample type. The V and J genes are TRBV6-5 and TRBJ2-1, with an unclear D gene assignment. This TCR was sampled from a human donor with COVID-19, enrolled during active disease. The donor label of this sample is uncertain. Material for sequencing was peripheral blood. The sequenced DNA: TGTGCCAGCAGTCCCTCTTGGGTAGTAAGCGATGAGCAGTTCTTC. Its protein is CASSPSWVVSDEQFF.